The 13 T cell receptor beta chains below were found in one sample sequenced in a study of blood T cells in healthy people across ages. A J-beta primer mix and a sample-barcoded 5' primer were used in a second PCR of about 7 to 12 cycles. TCRdb redid the calling of the 5' RACE reads with MiXCR, one entry per CDR3 protein. The table lists 800,000 to 950,000 distinct CDR3 sequences, about 37% of them singletons. Sequenced: blood. These receptors were taken from a man aged 18 to 29 in good health.

The rearrangement links TRBV7-2 to TRBJ2-1; TRBD2 matches at 9 bases. The germline gives CDR1 SGHTA, CDR2 FQGNSA. V was clipped by 8 bases and J by 2 bases; unmatched bases: 10. This CDR3 is built from 16 residues. The CDR3, as DNA: TGTGCCAGCGGCTCCCTAGCGGGGAGGGCCTACAATGAGCAGTTCTTC. The encoded protein is CASGSLAGRAYNEQFF.

The chain uses TRBV29-1 and TRBJ2-7, with D possibly matching TRBD2 (6 bases). Germline V gene data show CDR1 as SQVTM and CDR2 as ANQGSEA. CDR3 length equals 13 residues. V lost 5 bases and J lost 0, with 11 bases in between. The CDR3 sequence is CSVRDSNSYEQYF. CDR3 nucleotide sequence: TGCAGCGTTAGGGACTCTAACTCCTACGAGCAGTACTTC.

The rearrangement joins TRBV3-1 to TRBJ1-2, with no clear D. The germline gives CDR1 LGHDT, CDR2 YNNKEL (reference sequence). The CDR3 covers 16 residues. V was clipped by 1 base and J by 6 bases, with 18 bases between them. The CDR3 DNA reads as TGTGCCAGCAGCCAAGGACCCCGGGCCGCTATCGATGGCTACACCTTC. Translated: CASSQGPRAAIDGYTF. Complete variable domain (other parts from reference TRBV3-1 and TRBJ1-2): DTAVSQTPKYLVTQMGNDKSIKCEQNLGHDTMYWYKQDSKKFLKIMFSYNNKELIINETVPNRFSPKSPDKAHLNLHINSLELGDSAVYFCASSQGPRAAIDGYTFGSGTRLTVV.

This chain links TRBV15 with TRBJ2-5; D uncertain. This CDR3 has 14 amino acids. Germline loops: CDR1 LNHNV, CDR2 YYDKDF (reference sequence). The ends were cut back, 1 base at V and 2 bases at J, with 8 bases in the middle. CDR3 DNA sequence: TGTGCCACCAGCAGAGCGCCTTCACAAGAGACCCAGTACTTC. Encoded protein: CATSRAPSQETQYF.

The chain carries TRBV15 and TRBJ1-2, with TRBD1 as a possible D gene (5 bases). The CDR3 covers 15 residues. CDR1 and CDR2 from the germline V gene are LNHNV and YYDKDF (reference sequence). Between the trimmed V and J ends, which lost 0 bases and 2 bases, there was a span of 10 bases. The CDR3 nucleotides are TGTGCCACCAGCAGAGAGGCGGGGGGGAACTATGGCTACACCTTC. Protein: CATSREAGGNYGYTF.

This clonotype has only a few counts. This sequence joins TRBV5-1 and TRBJ1-1; 7 nucleotides match TRBD1. This CDR3 region has 13 residues. Trimming took 3 bases from V and 8 from J; bases not matched to a gene: 7. CDR1 SGHRS and CDR2 YFSETQ come from the germline V gene. The CDR3 DNA is TGCGCCAGCAGCTGGGGGGGACAGACGGAAGCTTTCTTT. This codes for CASSWGGQTEAFF. Combining the CDR3 with reference TRBV5-1 and TRBJ1-1 gives the whole variable domain KAGVTQTPRYLIKTRGQQVTLSCSPISGHRSVSWYQQTPGQGLQFLFEYFSETQRNKGNFPGRFSGRQFSNSRSEMNVSTLELGDSALYLCASSWGGQTEAFFGQGTRLTVV.

This clonotype was seen repeatedly, ten times or more. V gene TRBV9 combines with J gene TRBJ2-7; a possible D gene is TRBD2 (6 bases). Between the trimmed V and J ends, which lost 5 bases and 2 bases, there was a span of 11 bases. CDR1 SGDLS and CDR2 YYNGEE come from the germline V gene. CDR3 length: 13 amino acids. The CDR3 loop reads CASSVGGTYEQYF. The DNA for the CDR3 is TGTGCCAGCAGTGTGGGGGGTACCTACGAGCAGTACTTC.

This clonotype has only a few counts. The V and J genes are TRBV6-5 and TRBJ2-1; TRBD2 might be the D (6 bases). Germline loops: CDR1 MNHEY, CDR2 SVGAGI. The CDR3 has 16 residues. The germline V and J ends were trimmed by 5 bases and 3 bases, with 17 bases remaining between them. As DNA, the CDR3 is TGTGCCAGCAGTCATACTGGACGGACTAACTACAATGAGCAGTTCTTC. Encoded protein: CASSHTGRTNYNEQFF.

This clonotype was seen only a few times. This chain joins TRBV7-9 and TRBJ2-1, with D perhaps assigned TRBD1 or TRBD2 (5 bases each). The germline gives CDR1 SEHNR, CDR2 FQNEAQ (reference sequence). The V and J ends lost 1 base and 7 bases respectively, with 11 bases between them. The length of the CDR3 is 14 residues. CDR3 nucleotide sequence: TGTGCCAGCAGCTTAGGGAAAGGGGAGAATGAGCAGTTCTTC. It is translated as CASSLGKGENEQFF.

This clonotype was recorded at least ten times. The chain carries TRBV20-1 and TRBJ2-1; TRBD2 matches at 8 bases. V lost 0 bases and J lost 7; bases outside the gene matches: 14. Germline V gene data show CDR1 as DFQATT and CDR2 as SNEGSKA (reference sequence). This CDR3 is 17 amino acids long. CDR3 in DNA: TGCAGTGCTAGAGATCCGGGGCGGGGGGTCCCGGTAAATGAGCAGTTCTTC. As protein: CSARDPGRGVPVNEQFF.

There are a few counts of this clonotype. The rearrangement uses TRBV14 and TRBJ2-2; no clear D. The CDR3 consists of 16 residues. Germline CDR1 and CDR2: SGHDN and FVKESK. The V end lost 4 bases, the J end lost 4 bases, and 16 bases lay between the germline ends. This chain's CDR3 is CASSPRLPLGTGELFF. The DNA of the CDR3 is TGTGCCAGCAGCCCCCGTTTACCCCTGGGCACCGGGGAGCTGTTTTTT.

The V gene is TRBV19, the J gene TRBJ2-3; perhaps TRBD2 as D (6 bases). The CDR3 extends over 15 amino acids. The V gene lost 6 bases and the J gene lost 2 bases, with 15 bases spanning the gap. Per the germline V gene, CDR1 is LNHDA and CDR2 is SQIVND (reference sequence). The CDR3 nucleotides read TGTGCCAGTAGCCTTCAGGGACTTTACACAGATACGCAGTATTTT. Translated, it gives CASSLQGLYTDTQYF. Full variable domain (remainder filled in from reference TRBV19 and TRBJ2-3): DGGITQSPKYLFRKEGQNVTLSCEQNLNHDAMYWYRQDPGQGLRLIYYSQIVNDFQKGDIAEGYSVSREKKESFPLTVTSAQKNPTAFYLCASSLQGLYTDTQYFGPGTRLTVL.

In this sample, this clonotype turned up a few times. CDR3 in DNA: TGCGCCAGCAGCACCAGCGGGGGGGCTGGAGATACGCAGTATTTT. This sequence encodes CASSTSGGAGDTQYF. This chain connects TRBV5-1 to TRBJ2-3; 10 nucleotides agree with TRBD2. This CDR3 has 15 residues. The V and J ends lost 4 bases and 5 bases, in that order; junction bases with no gene match: 7. Looked up from germline, CDR1 is SGHRS and CDR2 is YFSETQ.